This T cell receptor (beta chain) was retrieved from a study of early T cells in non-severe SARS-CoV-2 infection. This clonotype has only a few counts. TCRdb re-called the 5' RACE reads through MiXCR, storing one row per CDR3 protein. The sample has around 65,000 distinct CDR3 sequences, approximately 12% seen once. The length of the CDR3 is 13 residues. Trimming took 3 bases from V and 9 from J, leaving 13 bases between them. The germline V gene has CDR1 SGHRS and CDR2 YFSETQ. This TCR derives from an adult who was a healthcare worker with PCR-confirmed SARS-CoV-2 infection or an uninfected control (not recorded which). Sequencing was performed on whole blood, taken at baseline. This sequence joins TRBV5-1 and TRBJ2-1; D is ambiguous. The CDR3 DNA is TGCGCCAGCAGCTCGTCCCCCTCTGCTGAGCAGTTCTTC. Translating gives CASSSSPSAEQFF.